A single sample is the source of the 30 T cell receptor beta chains below, sequenced in a study of beta chain features in type 1 diabetes. Isolated RNA was reverse transcribed in full, so expressed TCRB transcripts were sequenced. Assay: immunoSEQ multiplex PCR; the TCRdb copy retains only in-frame clones and omits some. The sample lists some 63,000 clones, about 55% occurring once. The sequencing input was Tregs from blood. The source is a woman aged 18 to 35 in good health.

This chain uses TRBV7-9 with TRBJ1-1; 10 positions agree with TRBD1. With 1 base clipped from V and 3 bases from J, the junction kept 8 bases outside the gene matches. The CDR3 sequence is 17 residues long. Germline V gene sequence: CDR1 SEHNR, CDR2 FQNEAQ (reference sequence). CDR3: CASSLGQGARLDTEAFF. The CDR3 bases are TGTGCCAGCAGCTTAGGACAGGGGGCGAGACTCGACACTGAAGCTTTCTTT.

This clone was picked up a small number of times. This chain joins TRBV10-3 and TRBJ2-7; 9 bases line up with TRBD1. The junction had 6 bases not matched to a gene; V was cut back by 4 bases and J by 2 bases. Germline CDR1 is ENHRY and CDR2 is SYGVKD. The CDR3 loop spans 15 amino acids. In DNA form, the CDR3 reads TGTGCCATCAGTGGTCCCGGGACAGGGCCCTACGAGCAGTACTTC. Translated: CAISGPGTGPYEQYF.

CDR3 in amino acids: CASSEVTSGPSYEQYF. The CDR3 region has the DNA TGTGCCAGCAGTGAAGTTACTAGCGGACCCTCCTACGAGCAGTACTTC. The chain combines TRBV6-1 with TRBJ2-7, with 8 bases matching TRBD2. Unmatched junction bases numbered 5, after V lost 1 base and J lost 0 bases. The CDR3 runs to 16 residues. Germline CDR1 reads MNHNS; CDR2 reads SASEGT.

This chain joins TRBV19 and TRBJ2-5; possible D gene TRBD2, 5 bases. Germline CDR1 LNHDA, CDR2 SQIVND (reference sequence). The length of the CDR3 is 13 residues. V lost 10 bases and J 5 bases, leaving 17 bases between the germline ends. The CDR3 region has the DNA TGTGCCACCTCAGCCGAGGGAAGGGAGACCCAGTACTTC. Protein: CATSAEGRETQYF.

The J gene is TRBJ1-1, the V gene TRBV4-2; 7 positions match TRBD1. The CDR3 contains 15 residues. Germline lookup yields CDR1 LGHNA and CDR2 YNFKEQ. Trimming removed 1 base from V and 2 bases from J; junction bases left unmatched: 4. The CDR3 loop reads CASSQVNRGNTEAFF. DNA for the CDR3: TGTGCCAGCAGCCAAGTCAACAGGGGAAACACTGAAGCTTTCTTT.

This clone has just a few counts. V and J are TRBV29-1 and TRBJ2-5, with TRBD2 matching 8 bases. CDR3 length: 13 amino acids. CDR1 is SQVTM, CDR2 ANQGSEA, per germline. With 4 bases clipped from V and 2 bases from J, the junction kept 3 bases outside the gene matches. The CDR3 DNA sequence: TGCAGCGTTGGGACTAGCAGACAAGAGACCCAGTACTTC. Amino acid sequence: CSVGTSRQETQYF.

The V call is TRBV2, the J call TRBJ2-5, with 8 bases identical to TRBD2. The germline CDR1 and CDR2 sequences are SNHLY and FYNNEI. This CDR3 is built from 13 residues. V gave up 8 bases and J gave up 1 base; unmatched junction bases: 3. The CDR3 DNA follows: TGTGCCAGCCGTGCGGGAGGCCAAGAGACCCAGTACTTC. Translating it yields CASRAGGQETQYF. Using reference TRBV2 and TRBJ2-5 for the parts outside the CDR3, the full variable domain is EPEVTQTPSHQVTQMGQEVILRCVPISNHLYFYWYRQILGQKVEFLVSFYNNEISEKSEIFDDQFSVERPDGSNFTLKIRSTKLEDSAMYFCASRAGGQETQYFGPGTRLLVL.

This chain uses TRBV7-2 with TRBJ2-3; D not certain. The germline V gene encodes CDR1 SGHTA and CDR2 FQGNSA. V gave up 1 base and J gave up 6 bases, with 14 bases separating them. The length of the CDR3 is 15 residues. In DNA form, the CDR3 reads TGTGCCAGCAGCTTAGGCTCGCGCTCGAGGGATACGCAGTATTTT. Amino acids: CASSLGSRSRDTQYF.

The chain couples TRBV7-8 to TRBJ2-2; D possibly corresponds to TRBD1 (6 bases). Trimming left V 5 bases short and J 7 bases short, with 20 bases between. The germline V gene has CDR1 SGHVS and CDR2 FQNEAQ. This CDR3 has 16 amino acids. Here the CDR3 reads CASSMRAPGVGGELFF. CDR3 DNA sequence: TGTGCCAGCAGCATGAGGGCTCCAGGGGTCGGCGGGGAGCTGTTTTTT. Full variable domain (rest looked up from reference TRBV7-8 and TRBJ2-2): GAGVSQSPRYKVAKRGQDVALRCDPISGHVSLFWYQQALGQGPEFLTYFQNEAQLDKSGLPSDRFFAERPEGSVSTLKIQRTQQEDSAVYLCASSMRAPGVGGELFFGEGSRLTVL.

V is TRBV19 and J is TRBJ2-7, with TRBD2 matching 10 bases. V was clipped by 3 bases and J by 0 bases; unmatched bases: 8. The CDR3 sequence is 17 residues long. Germline CDR1 is LNHDA and CDR2 is SQIVND (reference sequence). The CDR3 DNA sequence: TGTGCCAGTAGTATCTCCAGCGGACTAGCGGCCTCCTACGAGCAGTACTTC. It encodes CASSISSGLAASYEQYF.

The chain has TRBV30 and TRBJ2-3; 10 nucleotides align to TRBD2. The CDR3 consists of 22 residues. Germline loops: CDR1 GTSNPN, CDR2 SVGIG (reference sequence). Losses at the gene ends were 0 bases for V and 0 bases for J; bases not matched to a gene: 21. Here the CDR3 DNA reads TGTGCCTGGAGTGTACTTCCAGGCAGAGCGGGAGGGCCAAAGCCTAGCACAGATACGCAGTATTTT. Amino acids: CAWSVLPGRAGGPKPSTDTQYF. The full variable domain, its missing parts supplied by reference TRBV30 and TRBJ2-3, is SQTIHQWPATLVQPVGSPLSLECTVEGTSNPNLYWYRQAAGRGLQLLFYSVGIGQISSEVPQNLSASRPQDRQFILSSKKLLLSDSGFYLCAWSVLPGRAGGPKPSTDTQYFGPGTRLTVL.

V usage is TRBV10-3 and J usage is TRBJ2-2, with D possibly matching TRBD2 (5 bases). Germline V lookup: CDR1 ENHRY, CDR2 SYGVKD. This CDR3 comprises 17 residues. The V gene lost 5 bases and the J gene lost 5 bases, with 21 bases spanning the gap. This chain's CDR3 is CAISTFRGTLGTGELFF. The CDR3 DNA reads as TGTGCCATCAGTACTTTCCGGGGAACCCTGGGGACCGGGGAGCTGTTTTTT.

This clone was observed a single time. The V call is TRBV7-9, the J call TRBJ2-3, with 8 bases lining up with TRBD2. With 5 bases clipped from V and 4 bases from J, the junction kept 8 bases outside the gene matches. The CDR3 is made up of 15 amino acids. CDR1 and CDR2 (germline): SEHNR, FQNEAQ (reference sequence). The CDR3 DNA reads as TGTGCCAGCAGCCCAGCGGGGGCCCCCGCAGATACGCAGTATTTT. Its translation is CASSPAGAPADTQYF.

The V gene is TRBV7-9, the J gene TRBJ1-1; TRBD1 agrees at 10 bases. Germline CDR1 SEHNR, CDR2 FQNEAQ (reference sequence). V lost 1 base, J lost 2 bases, and 4 bases stayed unmatched. The CDR3 has 16 amino acids. The CDR3 sequence: CASSLGGTGANTEAFF. CDR3 bases: TGTGCCAGCAGCTTAGGGGGGACAGGGGCCAACACTGAAGCTTTCTTT.

V is TRBV5-1 and J is TRBJ1-2; no definite D call. There are 13 residues in the CDR3. Germline V CDR1 and CDR2: SGHRS, YFSETQ. Trimming shortened V by 1 base and J by 8 bases, and 12 bases separated the two germline ends. Written as DNA, the CDR3 is TGCGCCAGCAGCTTGACGGGAGGGCAGGGCTACACCTTC. This codes for CASSLTGGQGYTF.

V and J are TRBV28 and TRBJ2-5; a possible D gene is TRBD1 (6 bases). This CDR3 has 13 amino acids. V shed 2 bases and J shed 5 bases, with 9 bases lying between them. The germline gives CDR1 MDHEN, CDR2 SYDVKM. The CDR3 coding sequence is TGTGCCAGCAGTTTAAGGGGGTTCGAGACCCAGTACTTC. Encoded protein: CASSLRGFETQYF.

The chain combines TRBV7-2 with TRBJ1-2, with D maybe TRBD1 (5 bases). V was cut by 1 base and J by 0 bases, with 9 bases left in between. CDR3 length: 15 residues. The germline gives CDR1 SGHTA, CDR2 FQGNSA. The CDR3 nucleotides are TGTGCCAGCAGCTTAGATCAGGGCCCTAACTATGGCTACACCTTC. Residues: CASSLDQGPNYGYTF.

This chain links TRBV5-1 with TRBJ2-3; the D gene is possibly TRBD2 (6 bases). The CDR3 is 15 amino acids. The germline V and J ends were trimmed by 4 bases and 8 bases, with 20 bases remaining between them. Germline V gives CDR1 SGHRS, CDR2 YFSETQ. In nucleotides, the CDR3 is TGCGCCAGCAGCCCGGGACTCTCAGGCCTCGGTACGCAGTATTTT. Translated, it gives CASSPGLSGLGTQYF.

This clone came up a few times. One end of the junction is discordant with germline, which a read error may explain. The chain combines TRBV10-3 with TRBJ1-4, with D hard to call. The CDR3 is 15 amino acids. The germline V gene encodes CDR1 ENHRY and CDR2 SYGVKD. CDR3 in DNA: TGTGCCATCGGTGAGGGCCTCGCAACTAATGAAAAACTGTTTTTT. This encodes CAIGEGLATNEKLFF.

The chain is built from TRBV7-2 and TRBJ1-4, with 9 nucleotides matching TRBD1. CDR1 is SGHTA, CDR2 FQGNSA, per germline. The ends lost 5 bases at V and 6 bases at J; junction bases unmatched: 4. The CDR3 is 14 residues long. The CDR3 is CASSRRQGDEKLFF. DNA for the CDR3: TGTGCCAGCAGCCGACGACAGGGGGATGAAAAACTGTTTTTT.

This clone appeared a few times. The chain joins TRBV2 to TRBJ1-6, with a weak D call TRBD1 (5 bases). Trimming took 4 bases from V and 5 from J, leaving 12 bases between them. CDR1 is SNHLY and CDR2 is FYNNEI in the germline V gene. The CDR3 has 15 amino acids. The CDR3 reads CASSVGQGDNSPLHF. The CDR3 DNA sequence: TGTGCCAGCAGTGTAGGGCAGGGCGATAATTCACCCCTCCACTTT.

This clone was counted between two and nine times. This sequence joins TRBV5-1 and TRBJ1-2; 8 nucleotides agree with TRBD1. Germline assignment: CDR1 SGHRS and CDR2 YFSETQ. The V segment lost 0 bases and the J segment 4 bases; nucleotides outside the gene matches: 8. The CDR3 is 16 residues long. This chain's CDR3 is CASSLVVRGRGYGYTF. The CDR3 DNA reads TGCGCCAGCAGCTTGGTTGTCAGGGGGCGCGGCTATGGCTACACCTTC. Based on the CDR3 plus reference TRBV5-1 and TRBJ1-2, the full variable domain is KAGVTQTPRYLIKTRGQQVTLSCSPISGHRSVSWYQQTPGQGLQFLFEYFSETQRNKGNFPGRFSGRQFSNSRSEMNVSTLELGDSALYLCASSLVVRGRGYGYTFGSGTRLTVV.

V usage is TRBV29-1 and J usage is TRBJ2-1, with 7 bases matching TRBD2. The CDR3 contains 14 residues. The germline gives CDR1 SQVTM, CDR2 ANQGSEA. With 6 bases clipped from V and 9 bases from J, the junction kept 14 bases outside the gene matches. For the CDR3, the DNA is TGCAGCGTGGGGTTTGGCGGGAGTGCGGCTGAGCAGTTCTTC. Amino acids: CSVGFGGSAAEQFF.

This clone was seen more than once but under ten times. The chain recombines TRBV14 with TRBJ2-1; possibly TRBD2 for D (6 bases). Trimming left V 4 bases short and J 4 bases short, with 26 bases between. The CDR3 covers 19 residues. Germline lookup yields CDR1 SGHDN and CDR2 FVKESK. The CDR3 nucleotides are TGTGCCAGCAGCCCTCATTTTTCATACGGGAGCGGAGGTTACAATGAGCAGTTCTTC. Protein sequence: CASSPHFSYGSGGYNEQFF.

The chain employs TRBV5-1 and TRBJ1-6; TRBD1 is a possible D gene (6 bases). Trimming stripped 4 bases from V and 7 bases from J, with 15 bases between. The CDR3 contains 15 residues. The germline V gene encodes CDR1 SGHRS and CDR2 YFSETQ. The CDR3 spells CASSLAGTTNSPLHF. In nucleotides, the CDR3 is TGCGCCAGCAGCCTAGCCGGGACAACGAATTCACCCCTCCACTTT.

The chain joins TRBV4-3 to TRBJ1-1, with D unresolved. Germline-derived CDR1 and CDR2 are LGHNA and YSLEER. The length of the CDR3 is 13 residues. Trimming left V 3 bases short and J 5 bases short, with 10 bases between. The CDR3 here is CASSHLGRTEAFF. CDR3 coding DNA: TGCGCCAGCAGCCACCTGGGGAGAACTGAAGCTTTCTTT.

This rearrangement joins TRBV19 to TRBJ1-1; 7 bases agree with TRBD1. V shed 5 bases and J 5 bases; nucleotides not matched to a gene: 5. Germline V gene lookup returns CDR1 LNHDA and CDR2 SQIVND (reference sequence). The CDR3 consists of 13 residues. This CDR3 is CASSVNRGTEAFF. CDR3 nucleotides: TGTGCCAGTAGTGTTAACAGGGGAACTGAAGCTTTCTTT.

This clone came up a few times. This sequence joins TRBV7-2 and TRBJ2-2; TRBD2 aligns across 7 bases. Losses at the gene ends were 2 bases for V and 1 base for J; bases not matched to a gene: 4. The CDR3 length is 16 residues. The germline V gene encodes CDR1 SGHTA and CDR2 FQGNSA. The CDR3, as DNA: TGTGCCAGCAGCTTAAGAAGGACTAGGAACACCGGGGAGCTGTTTTTT. Amino acids: CASSLRRTRNTGELFF.

The chain employs TRBV7-2 and TRBJ1-2, with D possibly matching TRBD1 (6 bases). Germline CDR1 and CDR2: SGHTA and FQGNSA. V lost 1 base to trimming and J lost 4 bases, with 16 bases between them. The CDR3 is 16 residues long. The DNA for the CDR3 is TGTGCCAGCAGCTTAGTATCGGACAGCCCTCTCTATGGCTACACCTTC. The encoded protein is CASSLVSDSPLYGYTF.

The rearrangement links TRBV27 to TRBJ1-3, with unresolved D. The CDR3 covers 14 residues. CDR1 is MNHEY, CDR2 SMNVEV, per germline (reference sequence). Trimming left V 2 bases short and J 4 bases short, with 9 bases between. CDR3 in DNA: TGTGCCAGCAGTTTAACTGGGCCAGGAAACACCATATATTTT. It specifies CASSLTGPGNTIYF.